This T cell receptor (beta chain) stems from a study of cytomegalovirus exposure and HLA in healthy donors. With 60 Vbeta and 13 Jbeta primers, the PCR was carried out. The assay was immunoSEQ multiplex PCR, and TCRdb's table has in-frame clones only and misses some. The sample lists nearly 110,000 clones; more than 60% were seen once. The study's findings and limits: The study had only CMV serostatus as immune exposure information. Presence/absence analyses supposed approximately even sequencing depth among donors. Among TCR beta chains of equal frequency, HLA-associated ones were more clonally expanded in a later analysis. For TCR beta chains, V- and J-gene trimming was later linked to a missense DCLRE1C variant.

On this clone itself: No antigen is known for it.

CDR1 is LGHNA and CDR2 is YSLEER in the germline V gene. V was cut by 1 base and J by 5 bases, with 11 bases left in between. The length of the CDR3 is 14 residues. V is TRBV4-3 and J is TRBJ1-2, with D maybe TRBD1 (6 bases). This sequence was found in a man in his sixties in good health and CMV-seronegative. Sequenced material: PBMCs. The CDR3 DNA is TGCGCCAGCAGCCAAGTGCAGGGGCTATATGGCTACACCTTC. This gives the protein CASSQVQGLYGYTF.